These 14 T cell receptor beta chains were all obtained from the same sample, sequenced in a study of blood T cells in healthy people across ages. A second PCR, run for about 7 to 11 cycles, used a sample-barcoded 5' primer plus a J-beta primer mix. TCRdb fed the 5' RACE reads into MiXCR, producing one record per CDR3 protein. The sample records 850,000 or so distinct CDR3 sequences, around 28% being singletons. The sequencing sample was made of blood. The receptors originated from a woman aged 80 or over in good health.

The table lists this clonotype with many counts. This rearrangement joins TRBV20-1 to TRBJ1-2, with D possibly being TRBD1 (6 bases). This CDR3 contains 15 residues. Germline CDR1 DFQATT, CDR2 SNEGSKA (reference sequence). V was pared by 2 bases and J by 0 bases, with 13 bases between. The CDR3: CSARPRGQPNYGYTF. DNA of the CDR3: TGCAGTGCTAGACCACGGGGACAACCTAACTATGGCTACACCTTC.

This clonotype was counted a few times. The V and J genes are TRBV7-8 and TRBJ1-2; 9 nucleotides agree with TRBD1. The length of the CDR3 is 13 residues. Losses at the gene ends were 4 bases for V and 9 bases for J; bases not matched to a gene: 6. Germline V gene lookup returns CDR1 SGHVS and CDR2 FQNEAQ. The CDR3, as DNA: TGTGCCAGCAGCTCCGACAGGGGGTATCGCTACACCTTC. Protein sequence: CASSSDRGYRYTF.

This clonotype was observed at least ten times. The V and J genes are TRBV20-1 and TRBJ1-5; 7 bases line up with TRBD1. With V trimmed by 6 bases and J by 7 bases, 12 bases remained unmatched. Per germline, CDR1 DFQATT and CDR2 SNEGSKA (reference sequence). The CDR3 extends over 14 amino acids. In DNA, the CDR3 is TGCAGTGCGAGAAACAACAGGGGAGGCCAGCCCCAGCATTTT. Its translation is CSARNNRGGQPQHF.

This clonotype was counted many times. The CDR3, as DNA: TGCGCCAGTGGGACAGGCGAACCAAACTATGGCTACACCTTC. Its protein product is CASGTGEPNYGYTF. The chain links TRBV5-1 to TRBJ1-2; 8 nucleotides agree with TRBD1. Germline-derived CDR1 and CDR2 are SGHRS and YFSETQ. The CDR3 totals 14 residues. V was pared by 8 bases and J by 2 bases, with 8 bases of the junction left unmatched.

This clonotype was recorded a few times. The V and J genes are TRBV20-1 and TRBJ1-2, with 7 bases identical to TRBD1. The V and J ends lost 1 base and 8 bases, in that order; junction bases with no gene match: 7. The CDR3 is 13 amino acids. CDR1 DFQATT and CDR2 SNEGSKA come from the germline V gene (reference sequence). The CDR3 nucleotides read TGCAGTGCTAGAGTCTCAGGGGGGGGGGGCTACACCTTC. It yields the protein CSARVSGGGGYTF.

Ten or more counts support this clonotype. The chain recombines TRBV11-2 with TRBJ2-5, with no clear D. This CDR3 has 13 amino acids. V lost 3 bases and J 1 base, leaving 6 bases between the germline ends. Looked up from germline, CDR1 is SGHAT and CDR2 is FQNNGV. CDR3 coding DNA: TGTGCCAGCAGCTTTAACAGCCAAGAGACCCAGTACTTC. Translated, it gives CASSFNSQETQYF.

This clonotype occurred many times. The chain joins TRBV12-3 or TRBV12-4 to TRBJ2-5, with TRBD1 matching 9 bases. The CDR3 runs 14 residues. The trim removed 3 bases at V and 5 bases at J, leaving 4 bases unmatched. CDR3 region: CASSFTGGIETQYF. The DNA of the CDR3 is TGTGCCAGCAGTTTTACAGGGGGCATCGAGACCCAGTACTTC.

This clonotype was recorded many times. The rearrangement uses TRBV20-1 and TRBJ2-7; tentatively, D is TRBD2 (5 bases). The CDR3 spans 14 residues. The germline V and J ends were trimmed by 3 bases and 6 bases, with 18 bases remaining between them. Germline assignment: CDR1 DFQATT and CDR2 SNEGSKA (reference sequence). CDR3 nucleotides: TGCAGTGCTAGGCGGGCATACCTTTTCCGCGAGCAGTACTTC. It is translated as CSARRAYLFREQYF.

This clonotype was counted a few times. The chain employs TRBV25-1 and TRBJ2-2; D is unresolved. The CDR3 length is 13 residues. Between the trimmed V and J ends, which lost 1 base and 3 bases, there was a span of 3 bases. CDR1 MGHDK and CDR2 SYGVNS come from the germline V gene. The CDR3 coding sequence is TGTGCCAGCAGTGAATTTGACACCGGGGAGCTGTTTTTT. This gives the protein CASSEFDTGELFF.

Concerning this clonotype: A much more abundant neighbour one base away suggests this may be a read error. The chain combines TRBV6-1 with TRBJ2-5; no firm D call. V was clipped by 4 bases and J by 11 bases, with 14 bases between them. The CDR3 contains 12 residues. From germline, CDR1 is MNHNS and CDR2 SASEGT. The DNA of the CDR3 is TGTGCCAGCAGTGTAACACGCAATGAGCAGTACTTC. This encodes CASSVTRNEQYF.

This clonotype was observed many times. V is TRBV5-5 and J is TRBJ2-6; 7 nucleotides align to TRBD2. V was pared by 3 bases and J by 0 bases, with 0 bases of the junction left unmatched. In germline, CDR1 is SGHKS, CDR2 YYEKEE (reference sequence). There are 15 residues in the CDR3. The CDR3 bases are TGTGCCAGCAGCTGGGGGGGCTCTGGGGCCAACGTCCTGACTTTC. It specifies CASSWGGSGANVLTF.

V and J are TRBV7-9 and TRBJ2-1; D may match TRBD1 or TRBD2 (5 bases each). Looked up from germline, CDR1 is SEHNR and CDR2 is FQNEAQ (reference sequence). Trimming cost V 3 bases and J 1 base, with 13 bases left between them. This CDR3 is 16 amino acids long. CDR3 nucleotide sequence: TGTGCCAGCAGCTTTGGTACGGGACCTTCCTACAATGAGCAGTTCTTC. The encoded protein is CASSFGTGPSYNEQFF.

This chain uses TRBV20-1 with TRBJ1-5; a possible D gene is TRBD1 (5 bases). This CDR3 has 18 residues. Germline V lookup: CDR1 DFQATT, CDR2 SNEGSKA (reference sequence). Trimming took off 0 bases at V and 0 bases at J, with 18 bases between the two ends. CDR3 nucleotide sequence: TGCAGTGCTAGAGATCGGAGACAGTCCACCCCTAGCAATCAGCCCCAGCATTTT. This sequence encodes CSARDRRQSTPSNQPQHF.

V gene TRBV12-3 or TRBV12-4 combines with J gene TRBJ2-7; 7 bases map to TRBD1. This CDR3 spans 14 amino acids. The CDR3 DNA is TGTGCTATAGCACGTGGGACAGCCCAAGAGGCCCAGTACTTC. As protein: CAIARGTAQEAQYF.